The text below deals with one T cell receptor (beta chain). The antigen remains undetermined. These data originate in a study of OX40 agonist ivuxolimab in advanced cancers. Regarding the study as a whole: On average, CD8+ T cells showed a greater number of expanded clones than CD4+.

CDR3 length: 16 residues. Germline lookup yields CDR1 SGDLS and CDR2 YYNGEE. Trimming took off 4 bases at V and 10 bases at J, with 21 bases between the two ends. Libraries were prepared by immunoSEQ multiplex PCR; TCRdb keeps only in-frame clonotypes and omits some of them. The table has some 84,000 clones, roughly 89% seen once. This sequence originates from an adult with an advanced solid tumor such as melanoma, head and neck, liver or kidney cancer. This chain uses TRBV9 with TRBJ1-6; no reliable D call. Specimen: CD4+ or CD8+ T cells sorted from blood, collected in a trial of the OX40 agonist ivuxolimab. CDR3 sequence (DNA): TGTGCCAGCAGCTCCGGGGTTATCGGGCTCCAGTCACCCCTCCACTTT. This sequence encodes CASSSGVIGLQSPLHF.